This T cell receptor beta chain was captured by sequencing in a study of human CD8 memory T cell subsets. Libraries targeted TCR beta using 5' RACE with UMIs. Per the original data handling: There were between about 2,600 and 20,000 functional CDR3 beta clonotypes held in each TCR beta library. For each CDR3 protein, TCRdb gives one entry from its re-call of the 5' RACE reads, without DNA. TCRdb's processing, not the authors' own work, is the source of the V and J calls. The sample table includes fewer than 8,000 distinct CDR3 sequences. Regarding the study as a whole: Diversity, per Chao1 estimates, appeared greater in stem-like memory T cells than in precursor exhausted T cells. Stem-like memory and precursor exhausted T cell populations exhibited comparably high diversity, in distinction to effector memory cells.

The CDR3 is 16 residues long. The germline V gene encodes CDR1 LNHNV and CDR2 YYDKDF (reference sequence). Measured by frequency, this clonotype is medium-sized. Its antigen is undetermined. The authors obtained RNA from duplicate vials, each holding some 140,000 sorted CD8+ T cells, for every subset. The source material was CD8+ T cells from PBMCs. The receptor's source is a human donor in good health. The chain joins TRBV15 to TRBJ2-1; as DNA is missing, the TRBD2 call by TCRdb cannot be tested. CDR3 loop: CATSGPGLAGAYEQFF.